This is a list of T cell receptor beta chains from one sample in a study of monozygotic twins with inflammatory bowel disease. TCRdb re-called the 5' RACE reads; every CDR3 protein appears as one record, without DNA. Its table lists about 380,000 distinct CDR3 sequences. The sample taken for sequencing was blood. These receptors came from a human donor with ulcerative colitis or Crohn's disease, or a healthy co-twin of an affected twin (not recorded which). The CDR3 runs from the conserved cysteine through the conserved F or W.

V	J	CDR3
TRBV12-5	TRBJ1-5	CASGSGPRSASQHF
TRBV18	TRBJ1-5	CASSGSNQPQHF
TRBV12-3/TRBV12-4	TRBJ2-5	CASSLYTDQETQYF
TRBV7-9	TRBJ1-6	CASTKASRGRFHF
TRBV28	TRBJ2-1	CASLKRKLAGGYNEQFF
TRBV20-1	TRBJ1-2	CSARGQGTNYGYTF
TRBV12-5	TRBJ2-3	CASGSGHRFSTDTQYF
TRBV12-3/TRBV12-4	TRBJ1-2	CASRRKQTYGYTF
TRBV20-1	TRBJ1-5	CSARELGQVNSNQPQHF
TRBV5-1	TRBJ1-5	CASSPGLRGSPWDQPQHF
TRBV5-4	TRBJ2-1	CASSLRGGRYNEQFF
TRBV4-2	TRBJ2-5	CASSPTLAEQETQYF
TRBV5-1	TRBJ2-7	CASSLGQAVAPNEQYF
TRBV6-1	TRBJ2-7	CASSPAAQGIYEQYF
TRBV7-9	TRBJ1-2	CASSLTGLINYGYTF
TRBV5-4	TRBJ2-3	CASRTYKEVISTDTQYF
TRBV15	TRBJ2-1	CATSSRVSHNEQFF
TRBV11-2	TRBJ2-5	CASSASLGTHQETQYF
TRBV11-2	TRBJ2-3	CASSSGLAGGQADTQYF
TRBV7-9	TRBJ1-2	CASSLRTGANYGYTF
TRBV5-6	TRBJ2-7	CASGRTGAYEQYF
TRBV5-4	TRBJ2-3	CASSNTGGADTQYF
TRBV5-1	TRBJ2-7	CASSLTGEYEQYF
TRBV6-1	TRBJ1-4	CASSDRQYPEKLFF
TRBV19	TRBJ1-5	CASWGASESNQPQHF
TRBV20-1	TRBJ2-7	CSATPASGDSYEQYF
TRBV5-1	TRBJ2-5	CASSLVGNQETQYF
TRBV20-1	TRBJ1-5	CSARAGHQNQPQHF
TRBV7-8	TRBJ2-1	CASSLIPLAYNEQFF
TRBV2	TRBJ2-1	CASSVSSREQFF
TRBV11-2	TRBJ2-7	CASSFACGALSYEQYF
TRBV7-2	TRBJ1-2	CASSLSTGYGYTF
TRBV20-1	TRBJ1-5	CSARVVNRDGSNQPQHF
TRBV9	TRBJ2-7	CASSVGGFSYEQYF
TRBV4-3	TRBJ2-7	CASGQEASGGSSYEQYF
TRBV6-1	TRBJ1-2	CASSDASRPYGYTF
TRBV27	TRBJ1-6	CATRELNSPLHF
TRBV12-5	TRBJ2-1	CASGGGQALGNEQFF
TRBV6-5	TRBJ2-2	CASSYSQGTGELFF
TRBV7-2	TRBJ2-7	CASSLPRTDALTYEQYF
TRBV12-3/TRBV12-4	TRBJ1-1	CASTPFSVRAFF